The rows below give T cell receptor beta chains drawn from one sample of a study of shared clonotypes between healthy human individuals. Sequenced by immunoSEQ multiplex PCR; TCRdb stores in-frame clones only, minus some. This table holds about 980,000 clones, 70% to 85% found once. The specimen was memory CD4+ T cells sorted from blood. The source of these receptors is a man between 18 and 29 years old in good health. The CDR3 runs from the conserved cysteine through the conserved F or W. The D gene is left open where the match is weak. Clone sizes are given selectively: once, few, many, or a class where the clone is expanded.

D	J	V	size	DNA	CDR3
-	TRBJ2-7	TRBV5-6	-	TGTGCCAGCAGCTCGACCCCCCGGAACCACGAGCAGTACTTC	CASSSTPRNHEQYF
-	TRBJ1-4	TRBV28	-	TGTGCCAGCAGTTTATCCGGGGCGCGTGGCGAAAAACTGTTTTTT	CASSLSGARGEKLFF
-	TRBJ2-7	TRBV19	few	TGTGCCAGTAGTATTCCGGGGACCTACGAGCAGTACTTC	CASSIPGTYEQYF
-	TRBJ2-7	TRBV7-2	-	TGTGCCAGCAGCTTAGGCCATTCCTACGAGCAGTACTTC	CASSLGHSYEQYF
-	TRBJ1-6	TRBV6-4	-	TGTGCCAGCAGTCCCCCAGGGAGAATCTATAATTCACCCCTCCACTTT	CASSPPGRIYNSPLHF
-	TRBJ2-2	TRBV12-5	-	TGTGCTAGTGGTGCCTCATGGGGGGTAGAAAGGAACACCGGGGAGCTGTTTTTT	CASGASWGVERNTGELFF
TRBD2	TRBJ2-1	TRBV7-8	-	TGTGCCAGCAGCTCCAGCGGGGGGGCCTCCTACAATGAGCAGTTCTTC	CASSSSGGASYNEQFF
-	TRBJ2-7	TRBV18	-	TGTGCCAGCTCACCATCCAGGGTACACGAGCAGTACTTC	CASSPSRVHEQYF
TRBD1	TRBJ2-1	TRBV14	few	TGTGCCAGCAGCCGCCTTAGTACAGGGGTGATTTATGAGCAGTTCTTC	CASSRLSTGVIYEQFF
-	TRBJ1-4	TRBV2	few	TGTGCCAGCGGACAGAACCCTGCAACTAATGAAAAACTGTTTTTT	CASGQNPATNEKLFF
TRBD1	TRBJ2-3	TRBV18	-	TGTGCCAGCTCACCGGACAGGCGGGCAGATACGCAGTATTTT	CASSPDRRADTQYF
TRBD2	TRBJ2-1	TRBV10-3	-	TGTGCCATCAGTGATGCGACTAGCATTGAGCAGTTCTTC	CAISDATSIEQFF
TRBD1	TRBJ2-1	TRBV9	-	TGTGCCAGCAGCGTAGCTCAGGGGGCCGGCTACAATGAGCAGTTCTTC	CASSVAQGAGYNEQFF
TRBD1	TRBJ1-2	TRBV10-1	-	TGCGCCAGCAGCGCAGACAGGGGCAACTATGGCTACACCTTC	CASSADRGNYGYTF
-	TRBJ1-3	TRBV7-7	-	TGTGCTATTGGGAGCTCTGGAAACACCATATATTTT	CAIGSSGNTIYF
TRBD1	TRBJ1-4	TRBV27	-	TGTGCCAGCAGATCGGCGGGACAGATGTATGAAAAACTGTTTTTT	CASRSAGQMYEKLFF
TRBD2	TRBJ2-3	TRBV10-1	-	TGCGCCAGCAGTGAGTCGACCGGACTAGCGGCGAGCACAGATACGCAGTATTTT	CASSESTGLAASTDTQYF
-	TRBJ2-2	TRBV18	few	TGTGCCAGCTCACCACCGTCGCAGAGCACCGGGGAGCTGTTTTTT	CASSPPSQSTGELFF
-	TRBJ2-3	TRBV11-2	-	TGTGCCAGCAGCTTAGAAGGGACACCTCGGGGAGATACGCAGTATTTT	CASSLEGTPRGDTQYF
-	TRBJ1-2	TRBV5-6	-	TGTGCCAGCAGCCCGAGGCCCGGGATATATGGCTACACCTTC	CASSPRPGIYGYTF
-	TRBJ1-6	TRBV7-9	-	TGTGCCAGCAGCTTAGTGGCAGAAAGAAATTCACCCCTCCACTTT	CASSLVAERNSPLHF
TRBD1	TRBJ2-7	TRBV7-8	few	TGTGCCAGCAGCTTAGATCGTCTGGGGACAGGTCCCTACGAGCAGTACTTC	CASSLDRLGTGPYEQYF
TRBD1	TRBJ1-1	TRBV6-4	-	TGTGCCAGCAGACCCGACAGGGTGAGCACTGAAGCTTTCTTT	CASRPDRVSTEAFF
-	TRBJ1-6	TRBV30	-	TGTGCCTGGAAACTCGCCGGGACATCCGGTTCACCCCTCCACTTT	CAWKLAGTSGSPLHF
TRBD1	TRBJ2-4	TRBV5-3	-	TGTGCCAGAAGCTTGGGGGGACAGGGGGCGAGTGCCAAAAACATTCAGTACTTC	CARSLGGQGASAKNIQYF
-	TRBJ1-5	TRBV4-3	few	TGCGCCAGCAGCCAAGGGGGAAATCAGCCCCAGCATTTT	CASSQGGNQPQHF